The 29 T cell receptor beta chains reported below all come from one sample, sequenced in a study of graft-versus-host responses after intestinal transplantation. These receptors have no known antigen. Some clones are missing from TCRdb's copy, which holds only in-frame ones; the method was immunoSEQ multiplex PCR. The table has 93,000 or so clones, over 85% seen once. The sample here was unstimulated CD8+ T cells sorted from spleen or lymph node cells, taken before intestinal transplant. The receptors here all came from a human donor who received an intestinal transplant.

The chain uses TRBV5-1 and TRBJ2-1; D not certain. With 4 bases removed from V and 3 bases from J, the gap between germline ends came to 8 bases. This CDR3 has 13 residues. Germline values: CDR1 SGHRS, CDR2 YFSETQ. CDR3 sequence: CASSLDGYNEQFF. Here the CDR3 DNA reads TGCGCCAGCAGCCTGGACGGCTACAATGAGCAGTTCTTC. Complete variable domain (other parts from reference TRBV5-1 and TRBJ2-1): KAGVTQTPRYLIKTRGQQVTLSCSPISGHRSVSWYQQTPGQGLQFLFEYFSETQRNKGNFPGRFSGRQFSNSRSEMNVSTLELGDSALYLCASSLDGYNEQFFGPGTRLTVL.

The rearrangement joins TRBV19 to TRBJ1-2; TRBD1 agrees at 10 bases. CDR3 length: 17 amino acids. J lost 1 base, V lost 3 bases, and 8 bases had no gene match. CDR1 and CDR2 (germline): LNHDA, SQIVND (reference sequence). The CDR3 loop is CASSIGTGEAHNYGYTF. As DNA, the CDR3 is TGTGCCAGTAGTATCGGGACAGGGGAAGCCCATAACTATGGCTACACCTTC.

V is TRBV9 and J is TRBJ2-5; D call uncertain. Trimming cost V 0 bases and J 5 bases, with 11 bases left between them. CDR3 length: 14 amino acids. Germline V CDR1 and CDR2: SGDLS, YYNGEE. DNA for the CDR3: TGTGCCAGCAGCGTAGGCAGGCCCGGGGAGACCCAGTACTTC. As protein: CASSVGRPGETQYF.

The chain joins TRBV2 to TRBJ1-2; 10 bases line up with TRBD1. Trimming cost V 2 bases and J 7 bases; bases outside gene matches: 7. The CDR3 totals 15 residues. The germline V gene has CDR1 SNHLY and CDR2 FYNNEI. The CDR3 sequence is CASSELTGTGVGYTF. In nucleotides, the CDR3 is TGTGCCAGCAGTGAACTTACCGGGACAGGGGTTGGCTACACCTTC.

This clone occurred once. This sequence joins TRBV6-5 and TRBJ2-7; no clear D gene. V lost 6 bases and J lost 5, with 14 bases in between. The CDR3 runs to 13 residues. Germline V gene data show CDR1 as MNHEY and CDR2 as SVGAGI. Here the CDR3 reads CASSPDGLNEQYF. For the CDR3, the DNA is TGTGCCAGCAGCCCCGACGGCCTGAACGAGCAGTACTTC.

This clone was counted between two and nine times. V usage is TRBV9 and J usage is TRBJ2-3, with D possibly being TRBD2 (6 bases). Per the germline V gene, CDR1 is SGDLS and CDR2 is YYNGEE. The V and J ends lost 6 bases and 1 base respectively, with 12 bases between them. The CDR3 is made up of 14 amino acids. The CDR3 spells CASTPTGGTDTQYF. CDR3 coding DNA: TGTGCCAGCACCCCCACGGGGGGCACAGATACGCAGTATTTT.

The chain has TRBV2 and TRBJ2-2; D remains unclear. V was trimmed by 3 bases and J by 0 bases, leaving 5 bases between them. The CDR3 has 14 residues. Germline V gene sequence: CDR1 SNHLY, CDR2 FYNNEI. The CDR3 protein is CASSDETNTGELFF. The DNA of the CDR3 is TGTGCCAGCAGTGACGAGACGAACACCGGGGAGCTGTTTTTT.

The chain joins TRBV29-1 to TRBJ1-2, with D possibly TRBD1 on 6 matching bases. Per the germline V gene, CDR1 is SQVTM and CDR2 is ANQGSEA. The V end lost 7 bases, the J end lost 4 bases, and 19 bases lay between the germline ends. The CDR3 spans 14 residues. In nucleotides, the CDR3 is TGCAGCGCTGTCCCGGCACAGGGTAGCTATGGCTACACCTTC. Protein: CSAVPAQGSYGYTF.

The rearrangement joins TRBV6-1 to TRBJ2-5, with no clear D. CDR3 length: 12 residues. The germline V gene has CDR1 MNHNS and CDR2 SASEGT. V lost 3 bases, J lost 7 bases, and 9 bases lay in between. CDR3 protein: CASSDLLGTQYF. DNA for the CDR3: TGTGCCAGCAGTGACCTACTTGGGACCCAGTACTTC.

The sample holds one count of this clone. The chain carries TRBV7-2 and TRBJ2-1, with 8 bases identical to TRBD2. CDR3 length: 11 amino acids. The germline V gene encodes CDR1 SGHTA and CDR2 FQGNSA. V trimming: 5 bases; J trimming: 12 bases; junction bases outside the gene matches: 3. The CDR3 DNA reads TGTGCCAGCAGCAGCGGGACTAGGCAGTTCTTC. Its protein is CASSSGTRQFF.

V and J are TRBV6-5 and TRBJ1-1, with D uncertain. CDR1 is MNHEY and CDR2 is SVGAGI in the germline V gene. The germline V and J ends were trimmed by 0 bases and 7 bases, with 9 bases remaining between them. The CDR3 spans 13 residues. The CDR3 spells CASSYSRQYEAFF. CDR3 coding DNA: TGTGCCAGCAGTTACTCGAGGCAGTATGAAGCTTTCTTT.

The genes are TRBV12-5 and TRBJ1-2; D not certain. The CDR3 is 12 amino acids. The V end was cut by 1 base, the J end by 3 bases, with 3 bases between. The germline gives CDR1 LGHNT, CDR2 FRNRAP. DNA for the CDR3: TGTGCTAGTGGTTTGGAGGACTATGGCTACACCTTC. This gives the protein CASGLEDYGYTF.

The chain has TRBV1 and TRBJ2-3; the D segment call TRBD2 is taken from the table without a DNA check. TRBV1 is a pseudogene segment. The CDR3 spans 18 residues. The CDR3 coding sequence is TGCACCAGCAGCCAAGAAAGGGGGGGTCTTCTACTCACAGATACGCAGTATTTT. Translated, it gives CTSSQERGGLLLTDTQYF.

The CDR3 loop reads CASSTGTENTGELFF. The CDR3 coding sequence is TGCGCCAGCAGTACAGGGACAGAAAACACCGGGGAGCTGTTTTTT. The chain recombines TRBV10-1 with TRBJ2-2, with 7 bases fitting TRBD1. The CDR3 loop spans 15 amino acids. After removal of 5 bases from V and 2 bases from J, the junction contained 5 bases not matched to a gene. From germline, CDR1 is WNHNN and CDR2 SYGVQD (reference sequence).

The rearrangement uses TRBV27 and TRBJ1-2; D possibly corresponds to TRBD1 (6 bases). CDR1 and CDR2 from the germline V gene are MNHEY and SMNVEV (reference sequence). The CDR3 is made up of 14 amino acids. The V and J ends lost 5 bases and 8 bases respectively, with 18 bases between them. DNA of the CDR3: TGTGCCAGCAGTGGGGGGCGTTACGATTGGGGCTACACCTTC. Translated: CASSGGRYDWGYTF.

The genes are TRBV9 and TRBJ2-3; 8 bases fit TRBD2. Trimming at V came to 4 bases and at J to 2 bases, leaving 6 bases not matched to a gene. This CDR3 is built from 15 residues. CDR1 and CDR2 from the germline V gene are SGDLS and YYNGEE. The CDR3 nucleotides read TGTGCCAGCAGCTACCTTAGCGGGGCCACAGATACGCAGTATTTT. Amino acids: CASSYLSGATDTQYF.

This clone was recorded once. The rearrangement joins TRBV4-1 to TRBJ2-2, with D possibly matching TRBD1 (6 bases). Trimming stripped 2 bases from V and 4 bases from J, with 11 bases between. Germline CDR1 reads MGHRA; CDR2 reads YSYEKL. CDR3 length: 15 residues. The chain's CDR3 is CASSQRGGGTGELFF. CDR3 bases: TGCGCCAGCAGCCAACGTGGGGGCGGCACCGGGGAGCTGTTTTTT.

The DNA of the CDR3 is TGCGCCAGCAGCTTGGGGCGCGAGCAGTACTTC. It translates to CASSLGREQYF. V and J are TRBV5-1 and TRBJ2-7; the D is unclear. The CDR3 runs 11 residues. Deletions cut 0 bases from V and 6 bases from J, with 4 bases between. The germline V gene encodes CDR1 SGHRS and CDR2 YFSETQ. The variable domain in full, completed from reference TRBV5-1 and TRBJ2-7, reads KAGVTQTPRYLIKTRGQQVTLSCSPISGHRSVSWYQQTPGQGLQFLFEYFSETQRNKGNFPGRFSGRQFSNSRSEMNVSTLELGDSALYLCASSLGREQYFGPGTRLTVT.

In nucleotides, the CDR3 is TGCGCCAGCAGCTTGGGCTGGGGGGGTTACAATGAGCAGTTCTTC. Its translation is CASSLGWGGYNEQFF. This chain links TRBV5-1 with TRBJ2-1; 7 bases agree with TRBD2. CDR3 length: 15 amino acids. Germline V gives CDR1 SGHRS, CDR2 YFSETQ. The junction had 4 bases not matched to a gene; V was cut back by 0 bases and J by 4 bases.

This clone has a handful of counts. The CDR3 region has the DNA TGTGCCAGTAGGAAGGACTCACTTTTCGCGGAACTGTTTTTT. It specifies CASRKDSLFAELFF. This sequence joins TRBV19 and TRBJ1-4; D is uncertain. From germline, CDR1 is LNHDA and CDR2 SQIVND (reference sequence). This CDR3 contains 14 residues. V gave up 6 bases and J gave up 12 bases, with 20 bases separating them.

The genes are TRBV27 and TRBJ1-1; 8 nucleotides line up with TRBD1. Germline CDR1 and CDR2: MNHEY and SMNVEV (reference sequence). This CDR3 region has 18 residues. Germline trimming cut 6 bases from V and 2 bases from J; bases unmatched to any gene: 17. The CDR3 spells CASRTIPIETGGNTEAFF. The CDR3 coding sequence is TGTGCCAGCAGGACGATCCCGATCGAAACAGGGGGAAACACTGAAGCTTTCTTT.

As DNA, the CDR3 is TGTGCCAGCAGCCGGAGTAACCCGGGACAGGGGACCTACGAGCAGTACTTC. Amino acids: CASSRSNPGQGTYEQYF. This sequence joins TRBV21-1 and TRBJ2-7; TRBD1 is the table's D call and was not checked against the DNA. TRBV21-1 is reported as a pseudogene. This CDR3 comprises 17 residues.

The J gene is TRBJ2-7, the V gene TRBV6-6, with TRBD1 matching over 11 bases. V was pared by 1 base and J by 6 bases, with 8 bases of the junction left unmatched. The length of the CDR3 is 16 residues. Per the germline V gene, CDR1 is MNHNY and CDR2 is SVGAGI (reference sequence). In DNA, the CDR3 is TGTGCCAGCAGTTACTTCGGGACAGGGGGACATTTCGAGCAGTACTTC. This codes for CASSYFGTGGHFEQYF.

The V gene is TRBV4-1, the J gene TRBJ2-7; no reliable D call. The CDR3 totals 14 residues. The ends were cut back, 2 bases at V and 3 bases at J, with 11 bases in the middle. CDR1 is MGHRA and CDR2 is YSYEKL in the germline V gene. As DNA, the CDR3 is TGCGCCAGCAGCCAATCCGGGTACGGCTACGAGCAGTACTTC. The encoded protein is CASSQSGYGYEQYF.

As regards this clone: Other DNA sequences from this sample encode an identical CDR3 as well. CDR3 in DNA: TGCGCCAGCAGCTTGGGGCAAGGGGCCTACGAGCAGTACTTC. Translated, it gives CASSLGQGAYEQYF. V and J are TRBV5-1 and TRBJ2-7, with D perhaps TRBD1 (5 bases). From germline, CDR1 is SGHRS and CDR2 YFSETQ. The V and J ends lost 0 bases and 2 bases respectively, with 9 bases between them. The CDR3 sequence is 14 residues long. Full variable domain (missing parts from reference TRBV5-1 and TRBJ2-7): KAGVTQTPRYLIKTRGQQVTLSCSPISGHRSVSWYQQTPGQGLQFLFEYFSETQRNKGNFPGRFSGRQFSNSRSEMNVSTLELGDSALYLCASSLGQGAYEQYFGPGTRLTVT.

V usage is TRBV30 and J usage is TRBJ1-6; D uncertain. The ends were cut back, 1 base at V and 1 base at J, with 8 bases in the middle. The CDR3 consists of 15 residues. Germline loops: CDR1 GTSNPN, CDR2 SVGIG (reference sequence). The CDR3 bases are TGTGCCTGGAGTGCCGTGGTTTCCTATAATTCACCCCTCCACTTT. It specifies CAWSAVVSYNSPLHF.

V is TRBV29-1 and J is TRBJ2-7, with D possibly being TRBD1 (6 bases). Germline V lookup: CDR1 SQVTM, CDR2 ANQGSEA. The CDR3 has 13 amino acids. V shed 5 bases and J shed 3 bases, with 14 bases lying between them. The CDR3 DNA reads as TGCAGCGTTCCCGGGACATACGACTACGAGCAGTACTTC. Translating gives CSVPGTYDYEQYF.

The V call is TRBV4-1, the J call TRBJ1-1; 10 nucleotides agree with TRBD1. Germline trimming cut 8 bases from V and 1 base from J; bases unmatched to any gene: 4. In germline, CDR1 is MGHRA, CDR2 YSYEKL. The CDR3 is 14 residues long. CDR3 in DNA: TGCGCCAGCGGACAGGGGGGAAGGAACACTGAAGCTTTCTTT. Encoded protein: CASGQGGRNTEAFF.

V is TRBV5-1 and J is TRBJ2-5; D might be TRBD2 (6 bases). The germline V and J ends were trimmed by 1 base and 2 bases, with 18 bases remaining between them. Germline loops: CDR1 SGHRS, CDR2 YFSETQ. The CDR3 consists of 17 residues. The DNA for the CDR3 is TGCGCCAGCAGCTTGCCTCCACTAGCACCTCTTCAAGAGACCCAGTACTTC. It translates to CASSLPPLAPLQETQYF.